Presented here are 15 T cell receptor beta chains from one specimen sequenced in a study of blood T cell repertoires in COVID-19. Generated by immunoSEQ multiplex PCR, the TCRdb table keeps only in-frame clones and is missing some. The sample yields about 250,000 clones, roughly four fifths seen once. Sequenced input: peripheral blood. These receptors were collected from an elderly man with acute or convalescent COVID-19.

As DNA, the CDR3 is TGTGCCAGCACGCCGGGGGGAGCGGCCAAAAACATTCAGTACTTC. It is translated as CASTPGGAAKNIQYF. The genes are TRBV7-2 and TRBJ2-4; 7 nucleotides line up with TRBD2. The CDR3 length is 15 residues. The V gene end was trimmed by 7 bases and the J gene end by 1 base; junction bases not matched to a gene: 7. Germline CDR1 and CDR2: SGHTA and FQGNSA.

This chain uses TRBV7-9 with TRBJ1-6; 8 nucleotides line up with TRBD1. Germline CDR1 and CDR2: SEHNR and FQNEAQ (reference sequence). CDR3 length: 19 residues. J gave up 6 bases and V 5 bases, and 18 bases lay outside the gene matches. The CDR3 loop reads CASSPQGHRGSVLNSPLHF. DNA of the CDR3: TGTGCCAGCAGCCCTCAAGGGCACAGGGGGAGTGTTCTTAATTCACCCCTCCACTTT.

The chain links TRBV7-3 to TRBJ1-1; no clear D. Germline assignment: CDR1 SGHTA and CDR2 FQGTGA. The CDR3 length is 13 residues. V lost 5 bases, J lost 6 bases, and 13 bases lay in between. The CDR3 region is CASSPGASAEAFF. The CDR3 coding sequence is TGTGCCAGCAGCCCGGGAGCGTCAGCTGAAGCTTTCTTT.

This clone was counted between two and nine times. The chain combines TRBV7-9 with TRBJ2-7; the D gene is possibly TRBD1 (6 bases). Trimming removed 5 bases from V and 1 base from J, with 15 bases in between. CDR3 length equals 15 residues. Germline lookup yields CDR1 SEHNR and CDR2 FQNEAQ (reference sequence). The DNA of the CDR3 is TGTGCCAGCAGCACCTCAGGGGTCGGGTCCTACGAGCAGTACTTC. The encoded protein is CASSTSGVGSYEQYF.

The chain carries TRBV6-1 and TRBJ2-7; possibly TRBD1 for D (6 bases). Trimming pared 0 bases from V and 3 bases from J, leaving 12 bases between. This CDR3 contains 15 residues. Germline V gives CDR1 MNHNS, CDR2 SASEGT. This CDR3 is CASSEATGSLYEQYF. In DNA form, the CDR3 reads TGTGCCAGCAGTGAAGCTACAGGGTCCCTCTACGAGCAGTACTTC.

CDR3 nucleotide sequence: TGTGCCAGCAGCTTACGGGACAGGGGGCTCCGAAGAACCTACGAGCAGTACTTC. It encodes CASSLRDRGLRRTYEQYF. The V call is TRBV7-3, the J call TRBJ2-7, with 12 bases matching TRBD1. CDR3 length equals 18 residues. The V gene's germline CDR1 is SGHTA and CDR2 FQGTGA. Trimming removed 2 bases from V and 2 bases from J; junction bases left unmatched: 10.

The V and J genes are TRBV5-1 and TRBJ2-1, with 11 positions matching TRBD2. The CDR3 totals 15 residues. The V gene's germline CDR1 is SGHRS and CDR2 YFSETQ. V shed 4 bases and J 10 bases; nucleotides not matched to a gene: 10. CDR3 sequence: CASSLTSGSLGEQFF. The CDR3 nucleotides are TGCGCCAGCAGCCTAACTAGCGGGAGTCTCGGGGAGCAGTTCTTC.

This chain uses TRBV6-1 with TRBJ2-7; a weak D match, TRBD1 (7 bases). Germline V gene lookup returns CDR1 MNHNS and CDR2 SASEGT. The CDR3 runs 17 residues. With 2 bases removed from V and 5 bases from J, the gap between germline ends came to 22 bases. CDR3 amino acids: CASSERRGYTGVDEQYF. DNA of the CDR3: TGTGCCAGCAGTGAACGGAGGGGGTATACAGGGGTCGACGAGCAGTACTTC.

The V call is TRBV9, the J call TRBJ2-7; no definite D call. The CDR3 is 14 amino acids. V was pared by 4 bases and J by 0 bases, with 11 bases between. Looked up from germline, CDR1 is SGDLS and CDR2 is YYNGEE. The CDR3 DNA sequence: TGTGCCAGCAGCTTAGAGCCGAGCTCCTACGAGCAGTACTTC. This sequence encodes CASSLEPSSYEQYF.

The rearrangement links TRBV2 to TRBJ1-1, with a weak D call TRBD1 (5 bases). Germline CDR1 and CDR2: SNHLY and FYNNEI. There are 13 residues in the CDR3. Trimming left V 5 bases short and J 5 bases short, with 12 bases between. This CDR3 is CASSTPGKTEAFF. CDR3 DNA: TGTGCCAGCAGTACCCCAGGGAAAACTGAAGCTTTCTTT.

The V and J genes are TRBV6-1 and TRBJ2-5; 16 nucleotides line up with TRBD2. CDR3 size: 18 residues. V lost 4 bases and J lost 5; bases outside the gene matches: 10. CDR1 MNHNS and CDR2 SASEGT come from the germline V gene. CDR3 sequence: CASSAGTSGGAIGETQYF. CDR3 coding DNA: TGTGCCAGCAGTGCCGGGACTAGCGGGGGGGCGATTGGGGAGACCCAGTACTTC.

The J gene is TRBJ2-1, the V gene TRBV18; 7 nucleotides match TRBD2. The J segment lost 10 bases and the V segment lost 8 bases, leaving 2 bases of the junction unmatched. CDR1 and CDR2 from the germline V gene are KGHSH and LQKENI. The CDR3 is 10 residues long. The CDR3 region is CASGGGEQFF. In nucleotides, the CDR3 is TGTGCCAGCGGGGGGGGAGAGCAGTTCTTC.

This chain joins TRBV6-5 and TRBJ2-3, with D tentatively TRBD1 (5 bases). The germline gives CDR1 MNHEY, CDR2 SVGAGI. V was shortened by 8 bases and J by 1 base, with 16 bases between the two germline ends. This CDR3 comprises 15 residues. Here the CDR3 reads CASRAPWGGTDTQYF. The CDR3 region has the DNA TGTGCCAGCCGGGCCCCCTGGGGCGGCACAGATACGCAGTATTTT.

This chain uses TRBV19 with TRBJ2-7, with TRBD1 matching 10 bases. CDR1 is LNHDA, CDR2 SQIVND, per germline (reference sequence). V lost 4 bases and J lost 5; bases outside the gene matches: 8. The CDR3 has 15 amino acids. DNA of the CDR3: TGTGCCAGTAGTAAACCGGGACAGGGGTCCCACGAGCAGTACTTC. This translates into CASSKPGQGSHEQYF.

The gene calls are TRBV5-1 and TRBJ2-3, with 11 bases identical to TRBD2. CDR1 is SGHRS and CDR2 is YFSETQ in the germline V gene. V was clipped by 4 bases and J by 4 bases; unmatched bases: 5. This CDR3 has 15 residues. The CDR3 DNA is TGCGCCAGCAGCCCTAGCGGGGGGAGGGCAGATACGCAGTATTTT. Translating it yields CASSPSGGRADTQYF.